These 8 T cell receptor beta chains share one sample of origin, sequenced in a study of cytomegalovirus exposure and HLA in healthy donors (dated by TCRdb to 2016 to 2017). The library relied on the immunoSEQ multiplex PCR assay. For the multiplex PCR, a mixture combining 60 forward primers for TCR Vbeta segments and 13 reverse primers for TCR Jbeta segments was used. The clones in this table, taken by TCRdb from immuneACCESS, are in-frame only. Not every clone is retained; where verified, under half of the shortfall comes from an unresolved V gene, and the cause of the rest is unknown. Recorded for this sample are about 170,000 clones; 79% of them occurred a single time. The ten largest account for about 2.5% of the sample. The sample taken for sequencing was PBMCs. Receptors originate from a woman aged 50 to 60 in good health and CMV-seronegative.

The chain couples TRBV9 to TRBJ2-1; TRBD1 might be the D (5 bases). CDR1 is SGDLS, CDR2 YYNGEE, per germline. Between the trimmed V and J ends, which lost 0 bases and 8 bases, there was a span of 18 bases. CDR3 length equals 16 residues. The CDR3 here is CASSVDGGSFRDEQFF. As DNA, the CDR3 is TGTGCCAGCAGCGTAGATGGTGGGTCCTTCAGGGATGAGCAGTTCTTC.

The chain employs TRBV4-1 and TRBJ2-7; 10 nucleotides align to TRBD2. Germline V gives CDR1 MGHRA, CDR2 YSYEKL. V shed 1 base and J 4 bases; nucleotides not matched to a gene: 4. This CDR3 comprises 15 residues. The CDR3 sequence: CASSQARTSGYEQYF. In DNA, the CDR3 is TGCGCCAGCAGCCAAGCGAGGACTAGCGGATACGAGCAGTACTTC.

CDR3 sequence reads: CSVAHGMNTEAFF. The CDR3, as DNA: TGCAGCGTTGCTCACGGGATGAACACTGAAGCTTTCTTT. V usage is TRBV29-1 and J usage is TRBJ1-1; D not certain. Germline CDR1 and CDR2: SQVTM and ANQGSEA. Deletions cut 4 bases from V and 0 bases from J, with 9 bases between. This CDR3 is built from 13 residues. The full variable domain, completed using reference TRBV29-1 and TRBJ1-1, is SAVISQKPSRDICQRGTSLTIQCQVDSQVTMMFWYRQQPGQSLTLIATANQGSEATYESGFVIDKFPISRPNLTFSTLTVSNMSPEDSSIYLCSVAHGMNTEAFFGQGTRLTVV.

V gene TRBV28 combines with J gene TRBJ2-2; the match to TRBD2 covers 10 bases. The CDR3 covers 16 residues. Trimming at V came to 6 bases and at J to 2 bases, leaving 6 bases not matched to a gene. Germline V CDR1 and CDR2: MDHEN, SYDVKM. CDR3 sequence: CASRETSGVNTGELFF. In DNA, the CDR3 is TGTGCCAGCAGAGAAACTAGCGGGGTTAACACCGGGGAGCTGTTTTTT.

This chain uses TRBV29-1 with TRBJ2-5; D may be TRBD1 (6 bases). V shed 6 bases and J shed 7 bases, with 15 bases lying between them. The CDR3 is 12 amino acids. Germline CDR1 is SQVTM and CDR2 is ANQGSEA. The CDR3 spells CSVYDRLGTQYF. CDR3 in DNA: TGCAGCGTCTATGACAGGCTGGGGACCCAGTACTTC.

The chain carries TRBV6-5 and TRBJ1-2, with D perhaps TRBD1 (6 bases). The CDR3 has 14 residues. Trimming pared 6 bases from V and 4 bases from J, leaving 15 bases between. The germline V gene has CDR1 MNHEY and CDR2 SVGAGI. The CDR3 DNA is TGTGCCAGCAGCCGAGGACAGACCCGCTATGGCTACACCTTC. Residues: CASSRGQTRYGYTF.

The chain employs TRBV4-2 and TRBJ2-5; perhaps TRBD2 as D (5 bases). The CDR3 has 13 residues. In germline, CDR1 is LGHNA, CDR2 YNFKEQ. Trimming pared 5 bases from V and 1 base from J, leaving 8 bases between. The CDR3 here is CASSKGVQETQYF. The CDR3 nucleotides read TGTGCCAGCAGCAAGGGAGTCCAAGAGACCCAGTACTTC.

This clone was picked up one time. This chain joins TRBV5-4 and TRBJ1-1; 10 nucleotides align to TRBD1. Germline loops: CDR1 SGHNT, CDR2 YYREEE (reference sequence). The CDR3 spans 17 residues. V was pared by 4 bases and J by 4 bases, with 13 bases of the junction left unmatched. DNA for the CDR3: TGTGCCAGCAGCAAACCCGGGACAGGGGACAGGGGCACTGAAGCTTTCTTT. Translated: CASSKPGTGDRGTEAFF.